The clone carrying this TCR beta chain was found many times. The data stem from a study of identical twins' blood T cells. From the 5' RACE reads, TCRdb called clonotypes with MiXCR, one entry per CDR3 protein. The table has a few hundred thousand distinct CDR3 sequences, over 25% seen once. V dropped 6 bases and J dropped 4 bases, with 16 bases sitting between them. The CDR3 has 14 residues. Germline V gene sequence: CDR1 MNHEY, CDR2 SVGEGT. Sequencing used PBMCs. The genes are TRBV6-2 or TRBV6-3 and TRBJ2-7, with D perhaps TRBD1 or TRBD2 (5 bases each). This receptor was taken from a woman aged 18 to 50 in good health. CDR3 sequence reads: CASRRTLGAYEQYF. CDR3 coding DNA: TGTGCCAGCAGAAGGACTCTTGGGGCTTACGAGCAGTACTTC.